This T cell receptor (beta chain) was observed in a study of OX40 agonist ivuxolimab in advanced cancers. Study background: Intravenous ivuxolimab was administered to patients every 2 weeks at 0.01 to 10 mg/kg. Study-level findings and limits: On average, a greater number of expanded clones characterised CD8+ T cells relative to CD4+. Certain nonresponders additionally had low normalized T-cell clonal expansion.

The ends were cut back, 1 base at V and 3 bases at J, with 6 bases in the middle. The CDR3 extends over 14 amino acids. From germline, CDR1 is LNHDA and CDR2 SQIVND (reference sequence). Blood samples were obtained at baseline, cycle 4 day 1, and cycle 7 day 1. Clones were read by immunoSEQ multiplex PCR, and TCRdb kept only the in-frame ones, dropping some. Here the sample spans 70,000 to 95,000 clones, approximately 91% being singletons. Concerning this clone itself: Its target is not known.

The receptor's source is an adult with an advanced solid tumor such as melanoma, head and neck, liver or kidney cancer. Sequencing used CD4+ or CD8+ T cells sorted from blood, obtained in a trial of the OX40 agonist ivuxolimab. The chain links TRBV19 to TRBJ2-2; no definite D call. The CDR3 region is CASSIAKDTGELFF. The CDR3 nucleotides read TGTGCCAGTAGTATAGCTAAGGACACCGGGGAGCTGTTTTTT.